A selection of T cell receptor beta chains follows, all from one sample in a study of T cells in Graves' hyperthyroidism and ophthalmopathy. TCRdb reprocessed the multiplex PCR reads with MiXCR, giving one entry per CDR3 protein. Of roughly 750,000 distinct CDR3 sequences in the sample, roughly 15% were seen once. Specimen: blood. These TCRs come from a man in his late teens or twenties with Graves' hyperthyroidism. Each CDR3 is given with its conserved first and last residue. Fields, in order: D gene, CDR3 length, V gene, J gene, clone size, CDR3 DNA, CDR3 protein. The D gene is left open where the match is weak. Clone size is given for some rows only: seen once, a few or many times, or a class if the clone is expanded.

.	16	TRBV9	TRBJ1-6	.	TGTGCCAGCAGCGTAGAAGCCCATAGCCTGGGATCACCCCTCCACTTT	CASSVEAHSLGSPLHF
.	13	TRBV6-1	TRBJ1-1	many	TGTGCCAGCAGTGAACGATGGAACACTGAAGCTTTCTTT	CASSERWNTEAFF
.	15	TRBV18	TRBJ1-2	.	TGTGCCAGCTCAAGCACTGAGGACAGCTACTATGGCTACACCTTC	CASSSTEDSYYGYTF
.	16	TRBV20-1	TRBJ2-5	.	TGCAGTGCTAGCCCGAGTTTCGGACTGGGGATTCAGACCCAGTACTTC	CSASPSFGLGIQTQYF
.	16	TRBV10-3	TRBJ2-2	few	TGTGCCATCAGTGACCGGAAAGGATTTAACACCGGGGAGCTGTTTTTT	CAISDRKGFNTGELFF
.	13	TRBV29-1	TRBJ1-1	many	TGCAGCGTTGCCCAGGGGAGGAGAACTGAAGCTTTCTTT	CSVAQGRRTEAFF
.	16	TRBV24-1	TRBJ1-2	few	TGTGCCACCAGTGGGTATGGGCAGGGGACTAACTATGGCTACACCTTC	CATSGYGQGTNYGYTF
.	14	TRBV7-8	TRBJ1-2	few	TGTGCCAGCAGCTCCCAAACAGGGTTCTATGGCTACACCTTC	CASSSQTGFYGYTF
.	14	TRBV28	TRBJ1-3	many	TGTGCCAGCAGTCTCAGAGGCGCTGGAAACACCATATATTTT	CASSLRGAGNTIYF
.	16	TRBV6-1	TRBJ1-5	many	TGTGCCAGCAGCGAACGACAGGTCTCTAGCAATCAGCCCCAGCATTTT	CASSERQVSSNQPQHF
.	14	TRBV7-8	TRBJ1-1	many	TGTGCCAGCAGGACAGGACACCTGAACACTGAAGCTTTCTTT	CASRTGHLNTEAFF
TRBD2	15	TRBV12-3/TRBV12-4	TRBJ2-3	many	TGTGCCAGCAGTTCCGGGGGGAGGGGCACAGATACGCAGTATTTT	CASSSGGRGTDTQYF
.	13	TRBV27	TRBJ2-6	many	TGTGCCAGCAGTTGGTCCGGGGCCAACGTCCTGACTTTC	CASSWSGANVLTF
.	15	TRBV11-2	TRBJ2-1	many	TGTGCCACACGCGGCGTCACAACTTCCTACAATGAGCAGTTCTTC	CATRGVTTSYNEQFF
.	14	TRBV12-5	TRBJ2-6	.	TGTGCTAGTGGTTTGGCCCCATCTGCCAACGTCCTGACTTTC	CASGLAPSANVLTF
TRBD2	16	TRBV7-9	TRBJ2-3	.	TGTGCCAGCAGCTCGTCCACTAGCGGGAGGATAGATACGCAGTATTTT	CASSSSTSGRIDTQYF
TRBD2	17	TRBV25-1	TRBJ2-3	many	TGTGCCAGCAGTGAATCTACGGCGGGAGGGCGCACAGATACGCAGTATTTT	CASSESTAGGRTDTQYF
.	15	TRBV5-6	TRBJ1-2	.	TGTGCCAGCAGGCCACCGGGACGCCCTAACTATGGCTACACCTTC	CASRPPGRPNYGYTF
.	13	TRBV2	TRBJ1-3	many	TGTGCCAGCAGTGACGGGCAGAGAAACACCATATATTTT	CASSDGQRNTIYF
TRBD2	14	TRBV4-1	TRBJ2-7	.	TGCGCCAGCAACCCCGGGGGGGGACTCTACGAGCAGTACTTC	CASNPGGGLYEQYF
TRBD2	16	TRBV19	TRBJ2-7	few	TGTGCCAGTAGTCCGACTAGCGGGAGTGAGCCTGCCGAGCAGTACTTC	CASSPTSGSEPAEQYF
.	12	TRBV6-9	TRBJ2-2	.	TGTGCCAGCACCTCCGGAGCCGGGGAGCTGTTTTTT	CASTSGAGELFF
TRBD2	15	TRBV7-2	TRBJ2-3	many	TGTGCCAGCAGCTTATGGACTAGCGGGATAGATACGCAGTATTTT	CASSLWTSGIDTQYF
.	13	TRBV7-9	TRBJ2-4	.	TGTGCCAGCGATACAGGGGAGGGAAACATTCAGTACTTC	CASDTGEGNIQYF
.	13	TRBV7-9	TRBJ2-5	.	TGTGCCAGCAGCTTGGCGTGGTCAGAGACCCAGTACTTC	CASSLAWSETQYF
TRBD1	15	TRBV28	TRBJ2-7	.	TGTGCCAGCAGTCCCTGGACAGGGGAGGGCGACGAGCAGTACTTC	CASSPWTGEGDEQYF
.	17	TRBV7-3	TRBJ1-1	many	TGTGCCAGCAGCTTAATAGGAGGGGCAGCTGGACGAGCTGAAGCTTTCTTT	CASSLIGGAAGRAEAFF
TRBD2	15	TRBV5-4	TRBJ2-5	few	TGTGCCAGCAGCTCTAGGACTAGCGGAGAAGAGACCCAGTACTTC	CASSSRTSGEETQYF
.	12	TRBV2	TRBJ2-3	few	TGTGCCAGCAGTGTCGTTGAAGATACGCAGTATTTT	CASSVVEDTQYF